This TCR beta chain was identified in a study of shared clonotypes between healthy human individuals (dated by TCRdb to about 2020). Study-level background: The cohort comprised two women and three men aged 18 to 49 years. To estimate repertoire size and how much clonotype sharing occurs between individuals, the study deeply sequenced the blood TCR repertoires of about five healthy adults. Libraries were prepared and TCR repertoires were sequenced by different laboratories using diverse techniques, in order to increase sequencing depth and limit assay-specific biases. Per donor, leukapheresis produced somewhere between about 0.85 and 10 billion PBMCs. Broad study findings and their caveats: Because the study included only a small number of donors, the genetic and exposure-history diversity represented was limited. Sampling was restricted to blood, and TCR repertoires in tissue are likely to differ from TCR repertoires in blood. Pairwise subsampling indicated that sequencing depth was expected to affect the degree of clonotype sharing among donors.

Concerning this clone: No antigen is known for it. Per-base qualities were not stored, and no clone one base away is much larger.

The donors were healthy, HIV-negative adults with no recently reported acute infections or vaccinations. All donors were Caucasian adults living in Nashville, Tennessee, USA. For unsorted samples, roughly 90 million PBMCs were counted, and genomic DNA was extracted using the QIAamp DNA Blood Mini kit. Blood was obtained by leukapheresis, after which PBMCs were separated by Ficoll-Histopaque density gradient centrifugation and cryopreserved in liquid nitrogen vapor phase. From a lookup of the germline V gene, CDR1 and CDR2 are SGHDT and YYEEEE. The CDR3 numbers 16 residues from cysteine through phenylalanine. This entry keeps only the CDR3 DNA: 48 bases, framed from base 1. Trimming leaves V shorter by 0 bases and J shorter by 4 bases, with the junction holding 8 bases beyond the gene matches. TCR CDR3 regions were amplified from genomic DNA by multiplex PCR using the deep immunoSEQ assay. Extracted genomic DNA from each cell subset was spread evenly across all wells of several immunoSEQ 96-well plates, with each plate serving as a replicate. For unsorted PBMC, 250 to 300 ng of genomic DNA, equivalent to about 30,000 T cell genomes, went into each replicate PCR. Genomic DNA from unsorted PBMC was sequenced over ten immunoSEQ deep assay plates. Purified libraries were quantified with a Qubit 3.0 fluorometer, sized on a Bioanalyzer 2100, and re-quantified with the KAPA Library Quantification kit. Each immunoSEQ 96-well plate was sequenced on its own single-read 150-cycle Illumina NextSeq 550 flow cell. The authors' pipeline ran thus. The immunoSEQ output contained only junctional sequences without quality scores, so filtering could not match that applied to full-length reads. To assign V/J genes and CDR3, sequences were annotated against IMGT germline references using PyIR, a Python wrapper for IgBLAST v1.9. Reads were removed for weak V/J assignments (E-value above 1e-6), missing CDR3, stop codons, out-of-frame junctions, or ambiguous translated residues. A V3J clonotype was defined by an identical inferred V gene, J gene, and CDR3 amino acid sequence. The percentage overlap between two repertoires was calculated by dividing the number of shared unique clonotypes by the size of the smaller repertoire. Three approaches were used to assess repertoire richness: RTK rarefaction, the Chao1 estimator, and Recon v2.1 estimates of unobserved clonotypes. Drawn from immuneACCESS, this table holds only the in-frame rearrangements with V and J called that TCRdb kept. Clones are partly lost; checked studies trace under half to an unresolved V gene and leave the rest unexplained. V and J calls and clone size are those listed in that table; D and trimming were worked out from the DNA. A total of about 470,000 clones appear in this sample, 79% of them only once. The top ten clones comprise over 10% of the sample.

Sequencing input: PBMCs. The receptor was derived from a woman aged 35 to 49 in good health. Some clones in this sample may be carry-over from other donors' samples. The chain was built from TRBV5-6 and TRBJ2-7, with TRBD1 identical over 9 junction bases. The CDR3 amino acid sequence is: CASSLAIGTGPYEQYF. The nucleotides read TGTGCCAGCAGCTTGGCAATCGGGACAGGGCCTTACGAGCAGTACTTC.